This entry concerns a single TCR beta chain. Its target antigen remains unknown. Base qualities are not at hand, and no much larger clone is one base apart. CDR3 length: 14 amino acids, cysteine to phenylalanine. Of the read, only the CDR3 DNA is kept; its 42 bases are in frame from base 1. CDR1 is given as SEHNR and CDR2 as FQNEAQ, both from the germline V gene (reference sequence). V and J lose 2 bases and 3 bases, and a span of 10 bases separates them. This sample is drawn from a study of control samples from healthy donors and cancer patients (dated by TCRdb to the early 2020s). Libraries were built with the immunoSEQ multiplex PCR assay. Entries here come from immuneACCESS through TCRdb and include only in-frame sequences with V and J called. Some clones fail to appear in such tables; in the studies checked, an unresolved V gene covers under half of the shortfall, and the cause of the remainder is unknown. This sample lists some 120,000 clones; about 90% were detected once. The ten largest clones take up around 1.7% of the sample.

Specimen: blood. This sequence uses TRBV7-9 and TRBJ1-1; the D gene lacks a confident call. This TCR was recovered from a man between 18 and 29 years old in good health. The CDR3 region: CASSLTVWDTEAFF. The nucleotide sequence is given as TGTGCCAGCAGCTTAACCGTTTGGGACACTGAAGCTTTCTTT.